Listed below are T cell receptor beta chains from one sample, sequenced in a study of blood T cell repertoires in COVID-19. Sequencing was performed with immunoSEQ multiplex PCR; in TCRdb, only in-frame clones are kept and a portion is missing. The sample holds 200,000 to 250,000 clones, about 86% seen once. Sequenced sample: PBMCs or T cells enriched from blood (not recorded which). All receptors come from a woman between 45 and 65 years old in a cohort exposed to, infected with or recovered from COVID-19 (not recorded which). The CDR3 runs from the conserved cysteine through the conserved F or W. A D gene is named only where the DNA matches it firmly. Some rows mark clone size as missing; the rest say once, few, many or name a class of expanded clone.

TRBD1	13	TRBV18	-	CASSPGQQETQYF
TRBD1	14	TRBV6-5	-	CASSKTGQPETGFF
-	15	TRBV4-2	-	CASSQDTQGNYGYTF
-	14	TRBV21-1	-	CASTLRQGAHEQYF
-	15	TRBV7-9	-	CASMTETASGYGYTF
TRBD2	15	TRBV11-2	-	CASSLSGGSYNEQFF
-	13	TRBV5-4	-	CASSLQGSYGYTF
-	14	TRBV4-1	-	CASSPQELQETQYF
TRBD1	15	TRBV5-4	-	CASSGQGALGNTIYF
TRBD2	15	TRBV5-1	-	CASSPSRGGLDTQYF
TRBD1	14	TRBV5-4	-	CASSLGQGRETQYF
-	16	TRBV5-1	-	CASSVAQGYRYNEQFF
TRBD1	16	TRBV4-2	-	CASSQGQYLGAGELFF
TRBD1	15	TRBV6-2/TRBV6-3	few	CASSYSGTGTYEQYF
-	15	TRBV4-2	-	CASSQESSNTGELFF
-	14	TRBV5-8	-	CASSLGQRGNTIYF
TRBD1	15	TRBV9	once	CASSVGTAYQETQYF
-	15	TRBV6-5	-	CASSRRRASNQPQHF
TRBD1	13	TRBV30	-	CAGDRGLSSPLHF
-	13	TRBV12-3/TRBV12-4	-	CASSFSGADTQYF
TRBD1	16	TRBV5-1	-	CASSLVGTGDHTEAFF
-	14	TRBV19	-	CASRQTGFNQPQHF
TRBD1	16	TRBV28	-	CASSFHTGTDSYEQYF
TRBD2	18	TRBV7-3	-	CASSLEPRLGLAAGELFF
-	14	TRBV2	few	CARSTRAKPYEQYF
-	14	TRBV14	few	CASSQQGSGTEAFF
-	15	TRBV5-1	-	CASSLGAGDRETQYF
TRBD1	15	TRBV6-5	-	CASRGQGRMNTEAFF
-	14	TRBV4-1	-	CASSQLGLTGELFF
TRBD1	15	TRBV4-3	-	CASSHAGTGDNEQFF
-	16	TRBV18	once	CASSYNTGSGANVLTF
-	15	TRBV18	-	CASSPRGVAGNTIYF
-	14	TRBV6-5	-	CAIRQPYSNQPQHF
-	15	TRBV9	-	CASSVAGARRYGYTF
-	13	TRBV10-3	few	CAIKRESNTEAFF
TRBD1	15	TRBV19	few	CASSRGIPTGVVYTF
-	13	TRBV4-3	-	CASSQDRGYEQYF
TRBD1	17	TRBV29-1	-	CSVPQDRSGRLGNGYTF
TRBD1	15	TRBV9	-	CASSAGQGATGELFF
-	17	TRBV4-3	-	CASSQDVRGAMGYGYTF
-	14	TRBV5-5	-	CASSRDTYNSPLHF
-	13	TRBV12-3/TRBV12-4	few	CASSFRRNTEAFF
TRBD1	16	TRBV11-2	-	CASSHTQGTANYGYTF
-	14	TRBV7-9	few	CASSFGIAYYEQYF
TRBD2	17	TRBV4-1	-	CASSQDGQGGVLNEQFF
-	11	TRBV20-1	-	CSARDPRGAFF
-	19	TRBV28	few	CASSLVLISTGGGNGEQYF
-	17	TRBV12-5	-	CASGLDTWTPATYEQYF